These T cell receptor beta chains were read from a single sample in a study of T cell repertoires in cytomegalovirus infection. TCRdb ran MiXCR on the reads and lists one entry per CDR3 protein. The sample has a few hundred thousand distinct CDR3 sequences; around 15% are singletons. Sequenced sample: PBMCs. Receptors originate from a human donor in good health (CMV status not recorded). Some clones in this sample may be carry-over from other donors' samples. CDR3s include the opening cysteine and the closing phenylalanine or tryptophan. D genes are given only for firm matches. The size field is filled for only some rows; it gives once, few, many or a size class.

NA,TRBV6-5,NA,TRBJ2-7,CASSYTPPRGSTYEQYF,TGTGCCAGCAGTTACACACCCCCGCGAGGGAGCACCTACGAGCAGTACTTC
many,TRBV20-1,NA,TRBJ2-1,CSARSSGPEQFF,TGCAGTGCTAGATCTTCCGGACCCGAGCAGTTCTTC
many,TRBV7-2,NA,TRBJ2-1,CASSLVTYNEQFF,TGTGCCAGCAGCTTAGTTACCTACAATGAGCAGTTCTTC
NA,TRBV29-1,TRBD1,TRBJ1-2,CSVDAGTGGYTF,TGCAGCGTTGATGCCGGGACAGGAGGCTACACCTTC
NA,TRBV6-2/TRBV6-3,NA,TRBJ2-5,CASSCKETQYF,TGTGCCAGCAGTTGCAAAGAGACCCAGTACTTC
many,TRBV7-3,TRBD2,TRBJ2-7,CASSFPSGILNF,TGTGCCAGCAGCTTCCCTAGCGGGATTTTGAACTTC
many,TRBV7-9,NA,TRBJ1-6,CASSREGDGSPLHF,TGTGCCAGCAGCCGGGAGGGGGATGGTTCACCCCTCCACTTT
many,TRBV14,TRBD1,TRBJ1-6,CASSQHRGRQGLRSPLHF,TGTGCCAGCAGCCAACACAGGGGGCGTCAAGGCCTTAGATCACCCCTCCACTTT
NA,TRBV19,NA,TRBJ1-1,CASKVGELDTEAFF,TGTGCCAGTAAGGTGGGGGAATTGGACACTGAAGCTTTCTTT
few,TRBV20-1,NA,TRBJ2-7,CSALQTAGTSYEQYF,TGCAGTGCACTACAAACCGCGGGGACTTCCTACGAGCAGTACTTC
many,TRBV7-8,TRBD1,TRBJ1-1,CASGIRGTGLTEAFF,TGTGCCAGCGGTATTCGGGGGACAGGGCTCACTGAAGCTTTCTTT
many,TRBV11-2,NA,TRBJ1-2,CASSFLAGGYTF,TGTGCCAGCAGCTTCCTAGCGGGTGGCTACACCTTC
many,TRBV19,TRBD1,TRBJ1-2,CASVTGSSAGGYTF,TGTGCCAGCGTGACAGGGTCTTCGGCGGGTGGCTACACCTTC
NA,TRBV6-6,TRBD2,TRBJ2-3,CASRPGLAETDTQYF,TGTGCCAGCAGGCCGGGACTAGCGGAAACAGATACGCAGTATTTT
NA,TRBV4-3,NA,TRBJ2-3,CASSLQVFTDTQYF,TGCGCCAGCAGCCTCCAAGTTTTCACAGATACGCAGTATTTT
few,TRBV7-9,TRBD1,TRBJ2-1,CASSPQGAGDEQFF,TGTGCCAGCAGCCCCCAGGGGGCGGGTGATGAGCAGTTCTTC
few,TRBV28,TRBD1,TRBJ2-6,CASTPFRDRGTGGANVLTF,TGTGCCAGCACCCCATTCCGGGACAGGGGCACGGGAGGGGCCAACGTCCTGACTTTC
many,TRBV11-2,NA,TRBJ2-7,CASSGLGEQYF,TGTGCCAGCAGCGGGTTAGGAGAGCAGTACTTC
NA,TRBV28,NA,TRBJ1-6,CASAALEEINSPLHF,TGTGCCAGCGCGGCATTAGAAGAAATTAATTCACCCCTCCACTTT
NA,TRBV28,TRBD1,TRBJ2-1,CAEGTGSSYNEQFF,TGTGCCGAGGGGACAGGGAGCTCCTACAATGAGCAGTTCTTC
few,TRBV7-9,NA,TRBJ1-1,CASREDRSYTEAFF,TGTGCCAGCAGGGAAGACAGGTCCTACACTGAAGCTTTCTTT
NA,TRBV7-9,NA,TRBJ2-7,CASSFPRASVLSYEQYF,TGTGCCAGCAGCTTCCCCCGGGCTAGCGTCCTCTCCTACGAGCAGTACTTC
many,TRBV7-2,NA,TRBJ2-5,CASSGAEREGETQYF,TGTGCCAGCAGCGGAGCCGAGCGAGAGGGAGAGACCCAGTACTTC
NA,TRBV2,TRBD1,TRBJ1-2,CASSEANRGDYGYTF,TGTGCCAGCAGTGAGGCCAACAGGGGCGACTATGGCTACACCTTC
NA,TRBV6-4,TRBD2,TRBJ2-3,CASSDPSGGTDTQYF,TGTGCCAGCAGTGACCCGAGCGGGGGCACAGATACGCAGTATTTT
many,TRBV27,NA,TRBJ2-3,CASSFLGKDKESQYF,TGTGCCAGCAGTTTTCTCGGGAAGGACAAGGAATCGCAGTATTTT
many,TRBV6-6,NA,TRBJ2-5,CASSYPRSTFADQEPQYF,TGTGCCAGCAGTTACCCTCGATCGACCTTTGCGGACCAAGAGCCCCAGTACTTC
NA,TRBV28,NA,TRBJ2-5,CASSLEGVQETQYF,TGTGCCAGCAGTTTAGAGGGGGTACAAGAGACCCAGTACTTC
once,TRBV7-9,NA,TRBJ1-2,CVLQGDYGYTF,TGTGTTTTACAGGGAGACTATGGCTACACCTTC
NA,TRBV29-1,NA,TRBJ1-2,CSVEGGTRRDGYTF,TGCAGCGTCGAGGGGGGAACCCGAAGGGATGGCTACACCTTC
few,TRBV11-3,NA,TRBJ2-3,CASSLGTLSTDTQYF,TGTGCCAGCAGCTTGGGGACTCTTAGCACAGATACGCAGTATTTT
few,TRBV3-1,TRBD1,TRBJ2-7,CASSARRQGRLPGEQYF,TGTGCCAGCAGCGCCCGCCGACAGGGAAGGCTGCCGGGCGAGCAGTACTTC
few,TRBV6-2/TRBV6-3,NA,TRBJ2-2,CASSYGAGQSNTGELFF,TGTGCCAGCAGTTACGGGGCCGGACAGTCGAACACCGGGGAGCTGTTTTTT
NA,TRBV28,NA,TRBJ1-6,CASSYPQGSNSPLHF,TGTGCCAGCAGTTACCCACAGGGTTCTAATTCACCCCTCCACTTT
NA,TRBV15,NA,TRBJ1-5,CATSSPGQGGDSNQPQHF,TGTGCCACCAGCAGTCCGGGACAAGGGGGTGATAGCAATCAGCCCCAGCATTTT
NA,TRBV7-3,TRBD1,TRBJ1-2,CAGTGQVDGAGGENYGYTF,TGTGCCGGAACGGGACAGGTGGATGGAGCCGGGGGGGAAAACTATGGCTACACCTTC
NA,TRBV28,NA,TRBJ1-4,CASSSPGSEANEKLFF,TGTGCCAGCAGCTCCCCGGGCAGCGAAGCTAATGAAAAACTGTTTTTT
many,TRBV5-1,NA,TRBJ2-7,CASSPPLGTSSYEQYF,TGCGCCAGCAGCCCACCCCTAGGGACGAGCTCCTACGAGCAGTACTTC
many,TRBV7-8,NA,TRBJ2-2,CASSLRSTAGELFF,TGTGCCAGCAGCTTACGATCGACGGCCGGGGAGCTGTTTTTT
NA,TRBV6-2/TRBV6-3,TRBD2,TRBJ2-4,CASRRAGDLGIQYF,TGTGCCAGCAGACGAGCGGGAGATTTAGGCATTCAGTACTTC
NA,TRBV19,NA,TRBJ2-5,CASSRADQETQYF,TGTGCCAGTAGTCGAGCGGACCAAGAGACCCAGTACTTC
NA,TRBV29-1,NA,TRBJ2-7,CSVVRDEVSYEQYF,TGCAGCGTTGTCCGGGACGAAGTCTCCTACGAGCAGTACTTC
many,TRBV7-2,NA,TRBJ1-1,CASSPRVQTEAFF,TGTGCCAGCAGCCCCCGTGTGCAGACTGAAGCTTTCTTT
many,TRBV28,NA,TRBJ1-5,CASGGRDVGAQPQHF,TGTGCCAGCGGAGGGAGGGATGTCGGGGCTCAGCCCCAGCATTTT
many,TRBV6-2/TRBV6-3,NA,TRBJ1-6,CASSYSWPGGNSPLHF,TGTGCCAGCAGTTACTCGTGGCCGGGAGGAAATTCACCCCTCCACTTT
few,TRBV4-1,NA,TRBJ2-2,CASSHPGTNTGELFF,TGCGCCAGCAGCCACCCAGGGACTAACACCGGGGAGCTGTTTTTT
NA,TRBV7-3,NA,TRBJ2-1,CASSLTTPSHEQFF,TGTGCCAGCAGCTTAACCACGCCCTCTCATGAGCAGTTCTTC
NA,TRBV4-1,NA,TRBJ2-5,CASSQPGEPRYF,TGCGCCAGCAGCCAACCCGGAGAGCCGCGGTACTTC
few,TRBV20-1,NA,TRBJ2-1,CSASSGMNTYNEQFF,TGCAGTGCCTCCTCCGGGATGAACACCTACAATGAGCAGTTCTTC
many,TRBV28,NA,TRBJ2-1,CASSLFGQGSYNEQFF,TGTGCCAGCAGTTTATTCGGTCAGGGATCCTACAATGAGCAGTTCTTC
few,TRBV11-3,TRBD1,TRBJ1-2,CASSLPTDRAYGYTF,TGTGCCAGCAGCTTACCTACGGACAGGGCCTATGGCTACACCTTC
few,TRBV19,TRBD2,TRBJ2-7,CASSRGGYEQYF,TGTGCCAGTAGCCGGGGGGGCTACGAGCAGTACTTC
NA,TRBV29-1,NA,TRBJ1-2,CSVGQDYGYTF,TGCAGCGTTGGACAAGACTATGGCTACACCTTC